This T cell receptor (beta chain) stems from a study of identifying expanded T cells in peripheral blood (dated by TCRdb to the late 2010s). Broadly, across the study: Separate aliquots of the same genomic DNA pool were sequenced to produce technical replicates, and four replicates were compared in pairs. Broad study findings and their caveats: Both the number of clones called differentially abundant and the false-positive rate were significantly reduced by the beta-binomial model across all healthy-donor time intervals. It was expected by the authors that biological variance in healthy repertoires might increase further over much longer intervals, such as months to years. Across all healthy donors, variance in clone template counts between approximately two-week samples was found to increase significantly with total template count. The binomial model flagged about 1.1 differentially abundant clones between technical replicates but approximately 15 over roughly two weeks and roughly 20 over four weeks.

The immunoSEQ Assay, which relies on bias-controlled multiplex PCR amplification of genomic DNA, was used to profile TCRbeta CDR3 regions. The original pipeline was this. To quantify the absolute abundance of each unique TCRbeta CDR3 region, the sequences were collapsed and filtered. Differential abundance was tested with a binomial (Fisher-equivalent) model and with a beta-binomial model adding time-dependent variance fitted from healthy donors. Clones with fewer than 5 combined templates were removed, and differential abundance was called for clones with a Benjamini-Hochberg FDR below 0.01. The form v = (b*log(k)+a)^2 was used to model beta-binomial variance as a function of total template count across the two samples. The source is immuneACCESS, and TCRdb retained only in-frame sequences with V and J called. Part of the clones is not carried over; for the studies checked, unresolved V genes explain less than half of this, and the remainder is unexplained. D and trimming come from the DNA, and the V and J calls and clone size come from that table. Recorded for this sample are 55,000 to 80,000 clones; over 80% of them occurred a single time. The ten largest clones add up to under 20% of the sample.

This clone was observed a few times. Which antigen it targets is not known. Base qualities were left out, and no much larger clone turns up one base away. During the collection period, no infections or other immune events were recorded for the healthy donors. Healthy-donor blood repertoires served as a training cohort to calibrate time-dependent variance in a beta-binomial model of T-cell clone differential abundance. There were some 10 healthy donors in the training cohort, of whom 3 were female and 7 were male. An age range of roughly 25 to 65 years, with an average of around 42 years, was recorded for the donors. Whole blood, obtained from a commercial supplier, was collected from each healthy donor at three time points spaced approximately 15 days apart. For immunosequencing, genomic DNA was extracted from whole blood that had not been sorted. The specimen was blood. The source is a person aged 18 to 75 in good health.

The sequenced DNA is TGCGCCAGCAGCCAGGAATATAGGGACCCTAACAATCAGCCCCAGCATTTT. This translates into CASSQEYRDPNNQPQHF. The chain is encoded by TRBV4-1 joined to TRBJ1-5; TRBD1 might be the D gene, on 5 matching bases. Spanning cysteine to phenylalanine, the CDR3 consists of 17 amino acids. The read is trimmed to its CDR3 DNA, 51 bases read in frame from base 1. V loses 3 bases, J loses 3 bases, and the germline ends lie 18 bases apart. CDR1 and CDR2, looked up from the germline V gene, are MGHRA and YSYEKL.